The 18 T cell receptor beta chains below all came from one sample that was sequenced in a study of a mutant IDH1 vaccine in newly diagnosed glioma. Using immunoSEQ multiplex PCR, the repertoire was profiled, and TCRdb retains in-frame clones only, with some absent. The sample holds about 27,000 clones; roughly 93% are singletons and the top ten take 0.95% to 1.5%. Time point described: baseline, week 1 (first vaccination visit). Specified treatment: pre-vaccination baseline after standard-of-care therapy. Specimen: PBMCs, collected from a glioma patient treated with radiotherapy, temozolomide or both. All receptors come from a middle-aged man with glioma.

The gene calls are TRBV7-2 and TRBJ1-2, with D tentatively TRBD1 (5 bases). Germline V gene lookup returns CDR1 SGHTA and CDR2 FQGNSA. Trimming left V 3 bases short and J 7 bases short, with 9 bases between. The CDR3 consists of 12 residues. The CDR3 DNA follows: TGTGCCAGCAGCTTCGGGCAGGGTGGCTACACCTTC. It yields the protein CASSFGQGGYTF.

The rearrangement joins TRBV4-2 to TRBJ2-3, with 9 bases fitting TRBD2. This CDR3 region has 15 residues. V shed 0 bases, J shed 7 bases, and the junction held 5 bases outside the gene matches. Germline V gene sequence: CDR1 LGHNA, CDR2 YNFKEQ. CDR3 amino acids: CASSQEGGGAYTQYF. The CDR3 DNA reads TGTGCCAGCAGCCAAGAGGGCGGGGGGGCTTATACGCAGTATTTT.

The J gene is TRBJ2-7, the V gene TRBV19, with 10 nucleotides matching TRBD2. CDR1 and CDR2 from the germline V gene are LNHDA and SQIVND (reference sequence). Unmatched junction bases numbered 7, after V lost 6 bases and J lost 2 bases. This CDR3 spans 15 amino acids. The CDR3 loop is CASRFLAGEAYEQYF. DNA for the CDR3: TGTGCCAGTAGATTCCTAGCGGGAGAGGCCTACGAGCAGTACTTC.

The chain recombines TRBV5-4 with TRBJ2-6; D is ambiguous. Trimming cost V 4 bases and J 0 bases, with 5 bases left between them. This CDR3 is 14 amino acids long. Germline CDR1 is SGHNT and CDR2 is YYREEE (reference sequence). CDR3: CASSPSSGANVLTF. In DNA, the CDR3 is TGTGCCAGCAGCCCCTCCTCTGGGGCCAACGTCCTGACTTTC.

This clone was picked up one time. This rearrangement joins TRBV7-2 to TRBJ1-6; D call uncertain. Deletions cut 5 bases from V and 9 bases from J, with 17 bases between. Germline lookup yields CDR1 SGHTA and CDR2 FQGNSA. The CDR3 loop spans 15 amino acids. CDR3 bases: TGTGCCAGCAGCGCCCCAGAAGGTTTTGGTTCACCCCTCCACTTT. This gives the protein CASSAPEGFGSPLHF.

This sequence joins TRBV2 and TRBJ1-6, with 8 bases identical to TRBD1. This CDR3 is built from 15 residues. From germline, CDR1 is SNHLY and CDR2 FYNNEI. The trim removed 2 bases at V and 5 bases at J, leaving 2 bases unmatched. The CDR3 is CASSELDRDNSPLHF. CDR3 nucleotides: TGTGCCAGCAGTGAATTGGACAGGGATAATTCACCCCTCCACTTT.

This chain uses TRBV29-1 with TRBJ1-1, with 11 bases identical to TRBD1. The CDR3 length is 13 residues. J gave up 8 bases and V 6 bases, and 8 bases lay outside the gene matches. Germline assignment: CDR1 SQVTM and CDR2 ANQGSEA. The CDR3 region is CSVVGQGASEAFF. The DNA of the CDR3 is TGCAGCGTGGTTGGACAGGGGGCTTCCGAAGCTTTCTTT.

The J gene is TRBJ2-1, the V gene TRBV19, with D possibly matching TRBD1 (5 bases). V lost 3 bases, J lost 0 bases, and 9 bases lay in between. Germline-derived CDR1 and CDR2 are LNHDA and SQIVND (reference sequence). The CDR3 contains 15 residues. CDR3 region: CASSISQGSYNEQFF. The CDR3 DNA sequence: TGTGCCAGTAGTATTTCTCAGGGCTCCTACAATGAGCAGTTCTTC.

The rearrangement joins TRBV9 to TRBJ1-1; tentative D call: TRBD1 (5 bases). The CDR3 is 17 residues long. V was pared by 2 bases and J by 0 bases, with 17 bases between. The germline gives CDR1 SGDLS, CDR2 YYNGEE. CDR3 sequence: CASSVGGIPSMNTEAFF. CDR3 nucleotides: TGTGCCAGCAGCGTGGGGGGTATTCCATCCATGAACACTGAAGCTTTCTTT.

In DNA, the CDR3 is TGTGCCAGCAGTGAATATCAGACGGGACTATCCTACGAGCAGTACTTC. The encoded protein is CASSEYQTGLSYEQYF. The chain uses TRBV2 and TRBJ2-7; TRBD2 agrees at 7 bases. From germline, CDR1 is SNHLY and CDR2 FYNNEI. This CDR3 is 16 amino acids long. The V and J ends lost 2 bases and 1 base, in that order; junction bases with no gene match: 8.

This clone has only one observation. V usage is TRBV27 and J usage is TRBJ1-1; 7 nucleotides agree with TRBD1. V shed 5 bases, J shed 4 bases, and the junction held 7 bases outside the gene matches. The CDR3 runs 14 residues. Germline CDR1 is MNHEY and CDR2 is SMNVEV (reference sequence). This chain's CDR3 is CASSPGRGGTEAFF. The CDR3 coding sequence is TGTGCCAGCAGTCCTGGCAGGGGGGGCACTGAAGCTTTCTTT.

This rearrangement joins TRBV19 to TRBJ1-2; D gene ambiguous. Trimming left V 5 bases short and J 8 bases short, with 9 bases between. The CDR3 spans 11 residues. Germline-derived CDR1 and CDR2 are LNHDA and SQIVND (reference sequence). The chain's CDR3 is CASSDSNGYTF. The CDR3 DNA reads as TGTGCCAGTAGTGATTCTAACGGCTACACCTTC.

V is TRBV6-5 and J is TRBJ1-4, with a possible D match to TRBD1 (6 bases). Germline V gene data show CDR1 as MNHEY and CDR2 as SVGAGI. There are 14 residues in the CDR3. The V gene lost 5 bases and the J gene lost 1 base, with 8 bases spanning the gap. DNA for the CDR3: TGTGCCAGCAGTCAGGGACAAACTAATGAAAAACTGTTTTTT. The encoded protein is CASSQGQTNEKLFF.

The rearrangement uses TRBV5-1 and TRBJ1-6; D is possibly TRBD1 (5 bases). Germline V gives CDR1 SGHRS, CDR2 YFSETQ. Trimming stripped 4 bases from V and 7 bases from J, with 15 bases between. The CDR3 totals 15 residues. The CDR3: CASSPTGTGNSPLHF. The CDR3 coding sequence is TGCGCCAGCAGCCCGACCGGGACTGGGAATTCACCCCTCCACTTT.

The V call is TRBV14, the J call TRBJ2-7, with 8 positions matching TRBD2. In germline, CDR1 is SGHDN, CDR2 FVKESK. The CDR3 has 16 residues. The V and J ends lost 0 bases and 4 bases, in that order; junction bases with no gene match: 8. The CDR3, as DNA: TGTGCCAGCAGCCAAGATCCGGGCGGGGGGTATTACGAGCAGTACTTC. Translation gives CASSQDPGGGYYEQYF.

This chain uses TRBV5-1 with TRBJ2-7, with 7 bases aligning to TRBD1. The V segment lost 0 bases and the J segment 3 bases; nucleotides outside the gene matches: 3. The CDR3 loop spans 14 amino acids. Germline lookup yields CDR1 SGHRS and CDR2 YFSETQ. CDR3 DNA: TGCGCCAGCAGCTTGGCAGACAGGGTCTACGAGCAGTACTTC. It translates to CASSLADRVYEQYF.

The V gene is TRBV11-2, the J gene TRBJ2-7, with TRBD1 matching over 7 bases. The germline gives CDR1 SGHAT, CDR2 FQNNGV. J gave up 3 bases and V 2 bases, and 7 bases lay outside the gene matches. The CDR3 runs 15 residues. The CDR3 loop reads CASSLIGRGFYEQYF. The CDR3 DNA follows: TGTGCCAGCAGCTTAATAGGCAGGGGGTTCTACGAGCAGTACTTC.

Concerning this clone itself: Other DNA sequences within the sample encode an identical CDR3. V is TRBV21-1 and J is TRBJ2-5. TRBV21-1 is marked as a pseudogene. The CDR3 spans 14 residues. CDR3: CASSKGAAQETQYF. DNA of the CDR3: TGTGCCAGCAGCAAAGGCGCCGCTCAAGAGACCCAATACTTC.